A single T cell receptor (beta chain) is shown here with its context. Its target is unknown. Primers included in the PCR were 60 Vbeta and 13 Jbeta primers. Sequencing was performed with immunoSEQ multiplex PCR; in TCRdb, only in-frame clones are kept and a portion is missing. The table records approximately 190,000 clones, more than 80% of them present only once. This record comes from a study of cytomegalovirus exposure and HLA in healthy donors. The study, taken as a whole, reports: Confirmation in vitro established that a few CMV-associated chains were specific for CMV antigens.

Per germline, CDR1 LGHNA and CDR2 YNFKEQ. The CDR3 totals 13 residues. V lost 5 bases and J 5 bases, leaving 9 bases between the germline ends. What was sequenced was PBMCs. The source of this sequence is a woman between 50 and 59 years old in good health and CMV-seropositive. The V and J genes are TRBV4-2 and TRBJ2-2; D not certain. CDR3 residues: CASSTEATGELFF. The CDR3 nucleotides are TGTGCCAGCAGCACGGAAGCGACCGGGGAGCTGTTTTTT.